Presented here are 8 T cell receptor beta chains from one specimen sequenced in a study of T cells in severe cutaneous drug reactions. Libraries were made by iRepertoire multiplex PCR with TCR subtype-specific primers for bulk and single-cell sequencing. TCRdb re-analyzed the multiplex PCR reads; it lists each CDR3 protein once, without DNA. The table lists about 1,200 distinct CDR3 sequences, with under 20% in the top ten. Sequenced patients had Stevens-Johnson syndrome or toxic epidermal necrolysis caused by carbamazepine. Sequencing was carried out using cells from a skin blister. The receptor set was obtained from a human donor with Stevens-Johnson syndrome, a severe cutaneous drug reaction.

J is TRBJ2-1 and V is TRBV19; TCRdb picks TRBD1, but there is no DNA to check that call. From germline, CDR1 is LNHDA and CDR2 SQIVND (reference sequence). The CDR3 loop spans 14 amino acids. CDR3: CASSIQTGGDEQFF.

This clonotype is deemed medium-sized by its frequency. The chain combines TRBV20-1 with TRBJ1-5; there is no DNA to check the TCRdb D call of TRBD1. CDR1 is DFQATT and CDR2 is SNEGSKA in the germline V gene (reference sequence). The CDR3 consists of 14 residues. CDR3: CSATSGTANQPQHF.

This clonotype shows up as medium-sized by frequency. The chain employs TRBV4-1 and TRBJ1-1; TCRdb returns TRBD1, unconfirmable since there is no DNA. This CDR3 has 15 residues. Germline assignment: CDR1 MGHRA and CDR2 YSYEKL. The CDR3 reads CASSQGQGGYTEAFF.

This clonotype is classed as large (0.1 to 1%) by frequency. This chain links TRBV12-3 or TRBV12-4 with TRBJ2-7. There are 12 residues in the CDR3. The CDR3 region is CASTLGPSQQYF.

Judged by frequency, this clonotype is large. V and J are TRBV27 and TRBJ1-2; checking the TCRdb D call of TRBD1 is not possible without DNA. CDR3 length equals 16 residues. Germline assignment: CDR1 MNHEY and CDR2 SMNVEV (reference sequence). The CDR3 sequence is CASSLYLAGGLHGYTF.

Judged by frequency, this clonotype is medium-sized. The chain couples TRBV7-7 to TRBJ2-5; TCRdb selects TRBD1, and the lack of DNA leaves this call unchecked. The CDR3 runs to 14 residues. CDR1 SSHAT and CDR2 FNYEAQ come from the germline V gene (reference sequence). CDR3 residues: CASSLQGMRETQYF. The full variable domain, with the rest looked up from reference TRBV7-7 and TRBJ2-5, is GAGVSQSPRYKVTKRGQDVTLRCDPISSHATLYWYQQALGQGPEFLTYFNYEAQPDKSGLPSDRFSAERPEGSISTLTIQRTEQRDSAMYRCASSLQGMRETQYFGPGTRLLVL.

This clonotype is classed as large by frequency. The V and J genes are TRBV25-1 and TRBJ2-5. CDR1 MGHDK and CDR2 SYGVNS come from the germline V gene. The length of the CDR3 is 11 residues. This chain's CDR3 is CASSAKETQYF. Full variable domain (missing parts from reference TRBV25-1 and TRBJ2-5): EADIYQTPRYLVIGTGKKITLECSQTMGHDKMYWYQQDPGMELHLIHYSYGVNSTEKGDLSSESTVSRIRTEHFPLTLESARPSHTSQYLCASSAKETQYFGPGTRLLVL.

This clonotype is classed as medium-sized by frequency. The J gene is TRBJ2-1, the V gene TRBV12-3 or TRBV12-4; TCRdb gives TRBD2 as the D gene, but with no DNA this cannot be confirmed. The CDR3 contains 15 residues. The CDR3 protein is CASTAGRPVYNEQFF.